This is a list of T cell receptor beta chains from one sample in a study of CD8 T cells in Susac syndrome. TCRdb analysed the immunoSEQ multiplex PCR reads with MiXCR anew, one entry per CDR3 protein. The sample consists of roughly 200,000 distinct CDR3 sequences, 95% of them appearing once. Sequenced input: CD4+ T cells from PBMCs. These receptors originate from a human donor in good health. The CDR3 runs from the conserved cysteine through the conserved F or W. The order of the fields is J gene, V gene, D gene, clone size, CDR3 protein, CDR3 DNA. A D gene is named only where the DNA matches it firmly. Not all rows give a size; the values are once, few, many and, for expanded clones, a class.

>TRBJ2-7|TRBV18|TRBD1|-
CASSLYTGDYEQYF
TGTGCCAGCTCACTATACACAGGGGACTACGAGCAGTACTTC
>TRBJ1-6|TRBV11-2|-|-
CASSLGLSSTANSPLHF
TGTGCCAGCAGCTTGGGCCTATCGAGCACGGCTAATTCACCCCTCCACTTT
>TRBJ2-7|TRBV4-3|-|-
CASSQDRGDREQYF
TGCGCCAGCAGCCAAGATCGGGGAGATCGCGAGCAGTACTTC
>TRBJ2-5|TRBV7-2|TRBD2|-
CASSLRGTEAGTREETQYF
TGTGCCAGCAGCTTAAGAGGGACGGAGGCCGGGACTAGAGAAGAGACCCAGTACTTC
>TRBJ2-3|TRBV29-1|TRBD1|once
CSVLDRGPVDTQYF
TGCAGCGTCTTGGACAGGGGGCCGGTAGATACGCAGTATTTT
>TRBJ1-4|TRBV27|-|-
CASSSRTRPSNEKLFF
TGTGCCAGCAGTTCCCGCACCCGCCCGTCTAATGAAAAACTGTTTTTT
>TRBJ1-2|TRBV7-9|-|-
CASSLVSGGGGYTF
TGTGCCAGCAGCTTAGTCAGCGGGGGCGGTGGCTACACCTTC
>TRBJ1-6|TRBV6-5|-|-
CASSYGISYNSPLHF
TGTGCCAGCAGTTACGGGATCTCCTATAATTCACCCCTCCACTTT
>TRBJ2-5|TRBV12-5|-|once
CASGLSPGERETQYF
TGTGCTAGTGGTTTGTCCCCGGGAGAGCGAGAGACCCAGTACTTC
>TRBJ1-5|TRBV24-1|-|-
CATSEEGFSNQPQHF
TGTGCCACCAGTGAAGAGGGGTTTAGCAATCAGCCCCAGCATTTT
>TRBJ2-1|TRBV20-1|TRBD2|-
CSASGGGAANEQFF
TGCAGTGCTAGCGGCGGGGGGGCCGCCAATGAGCAGTTCTTC
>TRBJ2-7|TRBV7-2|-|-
CASVVDSASYEQYF
TGTGCCAGCGTAGTGGACTCAGCTTCCTACGAGCAGTACTTC
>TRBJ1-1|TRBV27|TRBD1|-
CASSTLGTGTEAFF
TGTGCCAGCAGTACGCTCGGGACAGGAACTGAAGCTTTCTTT
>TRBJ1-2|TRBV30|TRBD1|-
CAWRGQGALGYTF
TGTGCCTGGAGAGGGCAGGGGGCGCTTGGCTACACCTTC
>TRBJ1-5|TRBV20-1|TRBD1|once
CSAKTQQGALNQPQHF
TGCAGTGCGAAGACTCAACAGGGGGCTCTCAATCAGCCCCAGCATTTT
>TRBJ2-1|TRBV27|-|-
CASGSTRSENEQFF
TGTGCCAGCGGCTCTACACGTAGTGAGAATGAGCAGTTCTTC
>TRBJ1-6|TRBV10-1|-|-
CATGDGNSPLHF
TGCGCCACTGGTGACGGGAATTCACCCCTCCACTTT
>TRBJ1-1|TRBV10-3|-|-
CAISERTESNTEAFF
TGTGCCATCAGTGAGCGGACAGAGTCGAACACTGAAGCTTTCTTT
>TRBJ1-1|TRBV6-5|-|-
CASWMGKAFF
TGTGCCAGCTGGATGGGAAAAGCTTTCTTT
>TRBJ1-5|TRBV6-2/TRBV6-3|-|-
CASSYPLVGIQPRPQHF
TGTGCCAGCAGTTACCCTCTGGTTGGGATTCAGCCTCGGCCCCAGCATTTT
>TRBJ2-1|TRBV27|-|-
CASHQNGEGAEQFF
TGTGCCAGCCACCAGAATGGGGAGGGGGCTGAGCAGTTCTTC
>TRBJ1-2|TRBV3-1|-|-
CASSHSDGYTF
TGTGCCAGCAGCCATTCGGACGGCTACACCTTC
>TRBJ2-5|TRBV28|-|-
CASSRTGTDQETQYF
TGTGCCAGCAGTAGGACCGGGACGGACCAAGAGACCCAGTACTTC
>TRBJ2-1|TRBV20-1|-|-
CSARGRYNEQFF
TGCAGTGCTAGGGGCCGGTACAATGAGCAGTTCTTC
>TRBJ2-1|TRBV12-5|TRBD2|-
CASGLARLAGGAPQKYEQFF
TGTGCTAGTGGTTTGGCTCGACTAGCGGGAGGGGCCCCCCAGAAGTATGAGCAGTTCTTC
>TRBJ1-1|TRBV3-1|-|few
CASSQGGPNTEAFF
TGTGCCAGCAGCCAAGGGGGCCCGAACACTGAAGCTTTCTTT
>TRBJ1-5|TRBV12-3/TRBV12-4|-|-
CASGTGIGQPQHF
TGTGCCAGCGGAACAGGGATAGGGCAGCCCCAGCATTTT
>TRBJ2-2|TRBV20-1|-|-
CSASTLNTGELFF
TGCAGTGCTTCGACTCTCAACACCGGGGAGCTGTTTTTT
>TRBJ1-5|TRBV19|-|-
CASSFRETNQPQHF
TGTGCCAGTAGTTTCAGGGAGACCAATCAGCCCCAGCATTTT
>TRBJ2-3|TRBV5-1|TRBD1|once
CASSPGQDTQYF
TGCGCCAGCAGCCCGGGACAGGATACGCAGTATTTT
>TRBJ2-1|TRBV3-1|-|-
CASSQGRDLGQFF
TGTGCCAGCAGCCAAGGTCGCGACCTGGGGCAGTTCTTC
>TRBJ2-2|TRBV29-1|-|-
CSVDGRSSAPGELFF
TGCAGCGTAGATGGACGGAGTTCGGCGCCCGGGGAGCTGTTTTTT
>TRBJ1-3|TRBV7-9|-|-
CASSLNTIYF
TGTGCCAGCAGCCTTAACACCATATATTTT
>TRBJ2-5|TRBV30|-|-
CAWSAFQETQYF
TGTGCCTGGAGTGCCTTTCAAGAGACCCAGTACTTC
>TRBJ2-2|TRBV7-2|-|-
CASSLNSMTGELFF
TGTGCCAGCAGCTTAAACTCCATGACCGGGGAGCTGTTTTTT
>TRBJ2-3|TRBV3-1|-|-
CASSHDLSTSTDTQYF
TGTGCCAGCAGCCACGACTTGTCAACTAGCACAGATACGCAGTATTTT
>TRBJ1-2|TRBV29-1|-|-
CSVEGVSRTAGGYTF
TGCAGCGTTGAAGGGGTTTCCCGGACAGCGGGTGGCTACACCTTC
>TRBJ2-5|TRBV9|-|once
CASSVVSQSETQYF
TGTGCCAGCAGCGTAGTGTCCCAGTCTGAGACCCAGTACTTC
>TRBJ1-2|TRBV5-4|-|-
CASSSGAEYGYTF
TGTGCCAGCAGCTCGGGGGCTGAGTATGGCTACACCTTC
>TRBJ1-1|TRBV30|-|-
CAWTRGVGTEAFF
TGTGCCTGGACTCGAGGGGTAGGCACTGAAGCTTTCTTT
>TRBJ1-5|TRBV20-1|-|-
CSASGAGFQPQHF
TGCAGTGCTAGTGGTGCGGGGTTTCAGCCCCAGCATTTT
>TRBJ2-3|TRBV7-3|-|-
CASSQGLGADTQYF
TGTGCCAGCAGCCAGGGACTTGGTGCAGATACGCAGTATTTT
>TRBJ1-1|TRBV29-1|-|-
CSVGSRATEAFF
TGCAGCGTTGGATCAAGGGCCACTGAAGCTTTCTTT